This TCR beta chain stems from a study of radiation and T cells in renal cell carcinoma. Study summary: Nephrectomy followed 15 Gy stereotactic body radiation by 4 weeks.

About this clone: What it binds is not known.

Study-level findings and limits: In blood, top tumor clones expanded by 2 weeks, shrinking by 4.

V dropped 6 bases and J dropped 4; count of bases not matched to a gene: 8. The length of the CDR3 is 14 residues. Germline CDR1 reads MNHEY; CDR2 reads SVGAGI. Produced via immunoSEQ multiplex PCR; TCRdb's table is partial and in-frame only. This sample has approximately 100,000 clones; 65% to 90% occur once, and the top ten carry approximately 8%. Time point here: baseline pretreatment blood. Treatment noted: 15 Gy SBRT to primary tumor, nephrectomy 4 weeks later. Serial blood draws occurred at baseline and 2 and 4 weeks post-SBRT. The sequence came from a man between 45 and 60 years old with renal cell carcinoma. V usage is TRBV6-5 and J usage is TRBJ1-1; 7 nucleotides align to TRBD1. The starting material was blood, obtained from a patient whose treatment included radiotherapy and nephrectomy. CDR3 DNA sequence: TGTGCCAGCAGACCTACAGGGGAGAGCACTGAAGCTTTCTTT. It codes for CASRPTGESTEAFF.